This record concerns one T cell receptor (beta chain) sequence. Its antigen specificity is not known. No base quality information exists; no much larger clone differs at one position. The data stem from a study of blood T cell repertoires in COVID-19 (dated by TCRdb to about 2020). About the full investigation: Samples covering the acute and convalescent phases of COVID-19 were provided by collaborators in the United States, Italy and Spain. The prospective study material was composed of cDNA or gDNA derived from T cells, B-cell-depleted T cells, or PBMCs. The dataset comprised deeply sampled blood TCRbeta repertoires from subjects exposed to, actively infected with, or recovered from COVID-19. A freely available public database, intended as a resource for researchers studying the immune response to SARS-CoV-2, is where the repertoires were released. The samples were drawn from the first 160 participants of the ongoing ImmuneRACE study and from 950 to 1,500 subjects provided by 6 global collaborators. Nearly every sample came with metadata listing a de-identified subject ID, COVID-19 status, age in years and sex. Where available, HLA class I and class II types were taken from metadata supplied by the sample provider and were not determined by assay-based typing.

Overall results and qualifications from the work: Clinical and demographic metadata were provided uncurated, with the amount varying by source and participant.

Collaborating institutions collected whole blood in K2EDTA tubes following their own protocols. For TCRbeta analysis, collaborators shipped samples as frozen whole blood, isolated PBMCs, or DNA extracted from either of those sample types. TCRbeta CDR3 regions were amplified from genomic DNA using the immunoSEQ Assay, a bias-controlled multiplex PCR. Per the original workflow: The number of nucleated cells in each sample was estimated from the amplification of reference gene primers within the assay. To quantify the absolute abundance of each unique TCRbeta CDR3 rearrangement, sequence reads were collapsed and filtered. For each sample, productive Simpson clonality was calculated by taking the square root of Simpson's diversity index across productive rearrangements. This is the immuneACCESS table as TCRdb keeps it, with only in-frame sequences that have V and J called. A part of the clones is gone; compared with another copy, unresolved V genes explain less than half, and the rest is unexplained. V, J and clone size are those of that table, while D and trimming were read from the DNA. In this sample the table shows tens of thousands of clones, about 86% of which occur a single time. The ten most abundant clones make up approximately 29% of the sample.

The sequenced sample was peripheral blood. The sequence was obtained from a human donor in a cohort sampled during active COVID-19.

Read as DNA, the sequence is TGCAGCGTTGAACCAGTGGGGCAGGGGGCCGCCGGGGAGCTGTTTTTT. It translates as CSVEPVGQGAAGELFF. Rearrangement joined TRBV29-1 to TRBJ2-2; 8 central nucleotides agree with TRBD1. V lost 2 bases and J lost 6 bases, and the count of bases not matched to a germline gene is 11. From the cysteine through the phenylalanine, the CDR3 covers 16 amino acids. CDR3 DNA is the only sequence kept; it has 48 bases, read in frame from the first base. The germline V gene sets CDR1 to SQVTM and CDR2 to ANQGSEA.